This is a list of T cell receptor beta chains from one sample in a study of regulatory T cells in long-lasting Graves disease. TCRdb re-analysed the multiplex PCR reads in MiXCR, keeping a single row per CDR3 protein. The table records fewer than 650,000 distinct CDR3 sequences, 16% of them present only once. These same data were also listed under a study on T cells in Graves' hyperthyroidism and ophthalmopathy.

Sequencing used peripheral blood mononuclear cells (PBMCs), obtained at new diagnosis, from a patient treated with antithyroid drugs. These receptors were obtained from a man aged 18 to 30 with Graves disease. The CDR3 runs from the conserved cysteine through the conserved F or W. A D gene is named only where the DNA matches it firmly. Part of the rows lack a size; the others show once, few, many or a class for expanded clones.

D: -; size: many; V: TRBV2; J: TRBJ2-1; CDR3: CASSDRVIPGPQFF; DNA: TGTGCCAGCAGTGATCGCGTCATCCCGGGACCGCAGTTCTTC
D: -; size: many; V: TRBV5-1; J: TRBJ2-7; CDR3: CASSLVDDEQYF; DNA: TGCGCCAGCAGCTTGGTTGATGACGAGCAGTACTTC
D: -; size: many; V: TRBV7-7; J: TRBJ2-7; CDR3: CASSTVEQYF; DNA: TGTGCTAGCAGCACGGTCGAGCAGTACTTC
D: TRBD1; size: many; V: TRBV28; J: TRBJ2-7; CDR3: CASRPPGTGRTEQYF; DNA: TGTGCCAGCAGACCACCCGGGACAGGGCGTACCGAGCAGTACTTC
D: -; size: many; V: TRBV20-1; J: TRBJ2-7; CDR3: CSASFRQRTYEQYF; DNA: TGCAGTGCTAGCTTCCGACAGAGGACCTACGAGCAGTACTTC
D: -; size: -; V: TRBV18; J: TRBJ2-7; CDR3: CASSITQSYEQYF; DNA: TGTGCCAGCTCAATTACGCAGTCCTACGAGCAGTACTTC
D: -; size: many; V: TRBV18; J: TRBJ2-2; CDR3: CATPPREDTGELFF; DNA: TGTGCCACCCCACCTAGGGAAGACACCGGGGAGCTGTTTTTT
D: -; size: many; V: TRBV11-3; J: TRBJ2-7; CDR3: CASSLGGIVAGIAYEQYF; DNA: TGTGCCAGCAGCTTAGGAGGGATAGTGGCGGGAATCGCCTACGAGCAGTACTTC
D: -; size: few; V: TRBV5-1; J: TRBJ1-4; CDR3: CASSQGGPTNEKLFF; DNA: TGCGCCAGCAGCCAAGGGGGGCCAACTAATGAAAAACTGTTTTTT
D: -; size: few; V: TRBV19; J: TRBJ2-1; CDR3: CASRRGSARGYNEQFF; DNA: TGTGCCAGCAGACGGGGATCGGCCCGGGGGTACAATGAGCAGTTCTTC
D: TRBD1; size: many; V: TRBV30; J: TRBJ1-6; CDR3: CAWKTSGGSYNSPLHF; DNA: TGTGCCTGGAAGACTTCAGGGGGATCCTATAATTCACCCCTCCACTTT
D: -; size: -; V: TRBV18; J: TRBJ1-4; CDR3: CASSQRRQSTNEKLFF; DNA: TGTGCCAGCTCACAAAGACGACAATCAACTAATGAAAAACTGTTTTTT
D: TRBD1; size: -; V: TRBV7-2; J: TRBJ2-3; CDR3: CASSIDRGQDTQYF; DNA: TGTGCCAGCAGCATCGACAGGGGGCAAGATACGCAGTATTTT
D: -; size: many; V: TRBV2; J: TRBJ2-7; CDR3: CASSAGVQRHEQYF; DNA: TGTGCCAGCAGCGCCGGGGTCCAGCGACACGAGCAGTACTTC
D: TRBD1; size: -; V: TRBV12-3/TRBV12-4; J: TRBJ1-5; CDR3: CASSESGGAQPQHF; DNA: TGTGCCAGCAGCGAGTCAGGGGGAGCTCAGCCCCAGCATTTT
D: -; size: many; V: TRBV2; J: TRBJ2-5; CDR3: CASSDPGRWYF; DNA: TGTGCCAGCAGTGATCCGGGGCGGTGGTACTTC
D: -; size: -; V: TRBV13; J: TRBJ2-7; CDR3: CASSLLGPNYEQYF; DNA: TGTGCCAGCAGCTTATTAGGACCCAACTACGAGCAGTACTTC
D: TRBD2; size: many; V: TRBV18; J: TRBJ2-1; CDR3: CASSPGTSGMNEQFF; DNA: TGTGCCAGCTCACCGGGGACTAGCGGGATGAATGAGCAGTTCTTC
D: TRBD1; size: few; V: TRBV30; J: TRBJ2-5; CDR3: CAWSTGQGETQYF; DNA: TGTGCCTGGAGTACGGGACAGGGTGAGACCCAGTACTTC
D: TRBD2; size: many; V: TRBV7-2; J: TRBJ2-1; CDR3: CASSRSGSAYNEQFF; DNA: TGTGCCAGCAGCCGAAGCGGGAGCGCCTACAATGAGCAGTTCTTC
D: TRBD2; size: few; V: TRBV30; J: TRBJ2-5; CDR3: CAWKRASGQETQYF; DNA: TGTGCCTGGAAAAGGGCTAGCGGGCAGGAGACCCAGTACTTC
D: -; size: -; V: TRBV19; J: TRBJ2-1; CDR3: CASSMLRDYNEQFF; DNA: TGTGCCAGTAGTATGTTGCGGGATTACAATGAGCAGTTCTTC
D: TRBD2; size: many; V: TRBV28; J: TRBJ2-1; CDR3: CASSLGRELNNEQFF; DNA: TGTGCCAGCAGTTTGGGGCGGGAGTTGAACAATGAGCAGTTCTTC
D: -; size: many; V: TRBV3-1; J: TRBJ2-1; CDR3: CASSQISVPYNEQFF; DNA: TGTGCCAGCAGCCAGATTAGCGTCCCCTACAATGAGCAGTTCTTC
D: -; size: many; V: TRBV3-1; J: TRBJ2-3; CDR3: CASSQRDGTDTQYF; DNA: TGTGCCAGCAGCCAGCGGGATGGCACAGATACGCAGTATTTT
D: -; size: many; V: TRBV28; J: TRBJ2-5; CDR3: CASSLPTPLTKETQYF; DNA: TGTGCCAGCAGTTTACCAACCCCACTAACAAAAGAGACCCAGTACTTC
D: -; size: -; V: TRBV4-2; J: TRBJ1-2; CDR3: CASSQEQGDYGYTF; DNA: TGTGCCAGCAGCCAAGAACAGGGTGACTATGGCTACACCTTC
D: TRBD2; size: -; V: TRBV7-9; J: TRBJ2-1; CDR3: CASMRTSGVPRVF; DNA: TGTGCCAGCATGCGGACTAGCGGCGTACCCCGGGTCTTC
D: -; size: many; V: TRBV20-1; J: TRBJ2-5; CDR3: CSVRERFSGETQYF; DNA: TGCAGTGTCCGGGAGAGGTTTAGTGGGGAGACCCAGTACTTC
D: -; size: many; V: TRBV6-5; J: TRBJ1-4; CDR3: CASSYGEKLFF; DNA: TGTGCCAGCAGTTACGGTGAAAAACTGTTTTTT
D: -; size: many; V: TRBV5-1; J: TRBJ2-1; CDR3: CASSSGFNEQFF; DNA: TGCGCCAGCAGCTCAGGGTTCAATGAGCAGTTCTTC
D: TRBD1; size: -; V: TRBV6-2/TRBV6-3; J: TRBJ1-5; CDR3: CASSPGTVGNQPQHF; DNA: TGTGCCAGCAGTCCCGGGACAGTTGGCAATCAGCCCCAGCATTTT
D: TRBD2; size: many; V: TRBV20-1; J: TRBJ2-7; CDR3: CSASRTSNEQYF; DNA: TGCAGTGCTAGTAGGACTAGCAACGAGCAGTACTTC
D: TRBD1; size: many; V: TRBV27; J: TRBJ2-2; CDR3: CASSSHRDSLSNTGELFF; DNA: TGTGCCAGCAGTTCGCACCGGGACAGCCTCTCGAACACCGGGGAGCTGTTTTTT
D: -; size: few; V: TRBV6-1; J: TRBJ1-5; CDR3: CASSSWGSNQPQHF; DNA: TGTGCCAGCAGCTCGTGGGGAAGCAATCAGCCCCAGCATTTT
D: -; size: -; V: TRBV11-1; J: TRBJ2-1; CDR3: CASSAMDNEQFF; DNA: TGTGCCAGCAGCGCGATGGACAATGAGCAGTTCTTC
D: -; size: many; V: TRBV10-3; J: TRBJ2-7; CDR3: CAISDPVQGLSYEQYF; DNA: TGTGCCATCAGTGACCCCGTACAGGGACTTTCCTACGAGCAGTACTTC
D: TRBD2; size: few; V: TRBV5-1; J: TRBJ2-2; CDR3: CASSIFGGDTGELFF; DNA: TGCGCCAGCAGCATCTTCGGGGGGGACACCGGGGAGCTGTTTTTT
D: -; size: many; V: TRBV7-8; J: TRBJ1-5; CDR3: CASSRDGDSNQPQHF; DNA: TGTGCCAGCAGCCGGGATGGGGATAGCAATCAGCCCCAGCATTTT
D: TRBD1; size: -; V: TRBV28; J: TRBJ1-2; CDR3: CASSLLGQASYGYTF; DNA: TGTGCCAGCAGTTTGTTGGGACAGGCAAGCTATGGCTACACCTTC
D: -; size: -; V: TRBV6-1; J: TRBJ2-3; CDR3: CASTPGLTNTDTQYF; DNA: TGTGCCAGCACCCCTGGGCTAACGAACACAGATACGCAGTATTTT
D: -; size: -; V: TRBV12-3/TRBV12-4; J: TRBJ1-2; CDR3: CASSLSGYDYGYTF; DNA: TGTGCCAGCAGTTTATCGGGGTATGACTATGGCTACACCTTC
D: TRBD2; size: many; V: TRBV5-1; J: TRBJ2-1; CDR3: CASSSPSAGEQFF; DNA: TGCGCCAGCAGCTCCCCCTCAGCGGGAGAGCAGTTCTTC
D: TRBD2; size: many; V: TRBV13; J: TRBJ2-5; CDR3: CASSAPGTSGISQETQYF; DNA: TGTGCCAGCAGCGCCCCTGGGACTAGCGGGATATCTCAAGAGACCCAGTACTTC
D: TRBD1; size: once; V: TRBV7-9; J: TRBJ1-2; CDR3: CASSTQGADYGYTF; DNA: TGTGCCAGCAGCACCCAGGGGGCTGACTATGGCTACACCTTC